Below are 18 T cell receptor beta chains sequenced from a single sample in a study of T cell changes during pregnancy in multiple sclerosis. The repertoire was sequenced with immunoSEQ multiplex PCR; TCRdb's copy has only in-frame clones and lacks some. The sample yields around 95,000 clones, about 92% seen once. The sample was peripheral blood, taken after pregnancy. Every receptor here comes from a female donor in good health, enrolled as a control in a pregnancy study.

This rearrangement joins TRBV30 to TRBJ2-7, with unresolved D. The V end lost 1 base, the J end lost 3 bases, and 10 bases lay between the germline ends. The CDR3 sequence is 13 residues long. CDR1 is GTSNPN, CDR2 SVGIG, per germline (reference sequence). CDR3 amino acids: CAWSGVNYYEQYF. CDR3 DNA: TGTGCCTGGAGTGGGGTTAACTACTACGAGCAGTACTTC.

The V and J genes are TRBV5-1 and TRBJ2-1; 8 bases agree with TRBD1. The CDR3 totals 16 residues. Germline CDR1 is SGHRS and CDR2 is YFSETQ. Trimming cost V 0 bases and J 4 bases; bases outside gene matches: 6. CDR3 sequence: CASSLAGQGSYNEQFF. CDR3 sequence (DNA): TGCGCCAGCAGCTTGGCAGGACAGGGATCTTACAATGAGCAGTTCTTC. The full variable domain, with the rest looked up from reference TRBV5-1 and TRBJ2-1, is KAGVTQTPRYLIKTRGQQVTLSCSPISGHRSVSWYQQTPGQGLQFLFEYFSETQRNKGNFPGRFSGRQFSNSRSEMNVSTLELGDSALYLCASSLAGQGSYNEQFFGPGTRLTVL.

This clone has just a few counts. CDR3 coding DNA: TGTGCCAGCAGCTTCCTTGGGCGGGGGACCTATGAGCAGTTCTTC. It translates to CASSFLGRGTYEQFF. The chain joins TRBV7-2 to TRBJ2-1; 7 nucleotides agree with TRBD2. The germline gives CDR1 SGHTA, CDR2 FQGNSA. V trimming: 3 bases; J trimming: 8 bases; junction bases outside the gene matches: 10. This CDR3 has 15 residues.

The chain employs TRBV5-4 and TRBJ2-3; D gene ambiguous. The CDR3 covers 15 residues. The V and J ends lost 2 bases and 2 bases respectively, with 12 bases between them. The germline gives CDR1 SGHNT, CDR2 YYREEE (reference sequence). The CDR3 sequence is CASSLYSVHTDTQYF. CDR3 nucleotide sequence: TGTGCCAGCAGCTTATACTCGGTCCACACAGATACGCAGTATTTT. The full variable domain, in which reference TRBV5-4 and TRBJ2-3 provide the parts outside the CDR3, is ETGVTQSPTHLIKTRGQQVTLRCSSQSGHNTVSWYQQALGQGPQFIFQYYREEENGRGNFPPRFSGLQFPNYSSELNVNALELDDSALYLCASSLYSVHTDTQYFGPGTRLTVL.

The chain couples TRBV28 to TRBJ1-1; tentative D call: TRBD1 (5 bases). Germline assignment: CDR1 MDHEN and CDR2 SYDVKM. Trimming shortened V by 1 base and J by 1 base, and 10 bases separated the two germline ends. The CDR3 length is 15 residues. The CDR3 reads CASSLLGASNTEAFF. DNA for the CDR3: TGTGCCAGCAGTTTATTAGGGGCTTCGAACACTGAAGCTTTCTTT.

Turning to this clone: The same CDR3 is also encoded by other DNA sequences in this sample. The chain carries TRBV27 and TRBJ2-1, with TRBD2 identical over 10 bases. V gave up 3 bases and J gave up 0 bases; unmatched junction bases: 5. This CDR3 spans 17 amino acids. Germline assignment: CDR1 MNHEY and CDR2 SMNVEV (reference sequence). The CDR3 reads CASSFPSGGSSYNEQFF. The CDR3 nucleotides read TGTGCCAGCAGTTTTCCTAGCGGGGGAAGCTCCTACAATGAGCAGTTCTTC.

The V call is TRBV19, the J call TRBJ2-7, with D possibly being TRBD2 (6 bases). CDR1 is LNHDA, CDR2 SQIVND, per germline (reference sequence). This CDR3 comprises 15 residues. V shed 9 bases and J shed 4 bases, with 22 bases lying between them. The CDR3 nucleotides are TGTGCCAGCGGACACGCGGGACTGGGGTATTACGAGCAGTACTTC. This sequence encodes CASGHAGLGYYEQYF.

This rearrangement joins TRBV11-2 to TRBJ2-3; D is ambiguous. The CDR3 sequence is 10 residues long. In germline, CDR1 is SGHAT, CDR2 FQNNGV. V was shortened by 4 bases and J by 6 bases, with 2 bases between the two germline ends. CDR3 amino acids: CASSSDTQYF. The CDR3 coding sequence is TGTGCCAGCAGCTCGGATACGCAGTATTTT.

V is TRBV7-6 and J is TRBJ2-1; 7 bases match TRBD1. The CDR3 runs to 14 residues. Germline CDR1 and CDR2: SGHVS and FNYEAQ. With 5 bases clipped from V and 2 bases from J, the junction kept 3 bases outside the gene matches. CDR3 in amino acids: CASSPGTAYNEQFF. CDR3 nucleotide sequence: TGTGCCAGCAGCCCAGGGACAGCCTACAATGAGCAGTTCTTC.

The chain employs TRBV15 and TRBJ1-4, with 9 bases that match TRBD1. CDR1 and CDR2 from the germline V gene are LNHNV and YYDKDF (reference sequence). V trimming: 3 bases; J trimming: 6 bases; junction bases outside the gene matches: 5. The CDR3 is 15 residues long. CDR3 nucleotides: TGTGCCACCAGCAGGCCCGGGACAGGGTATGAAAAACTGTTTTTT. Amino acid sequence: CATSRPGTGYEKLFF.

This clone was detected only once. The chain carries TRBV19 and TRBJ1-5, with a tentative D call TRBD1 (6 bases). V lost 3 bases and J 3 bases, leaving 15 bases between the germline ends. The germline V gene has CDR1 LNHDA and CDR2 SQIVND (reference sequence). CDR3 size: 16 residues. The CDR3 spells CASSIAGGRDNQPQHF. The CDR3 bases are TGTGCCAGTAGTATCGCCGGGGGGCGTGACAATCAGCCCCAGCATTTT. The entire variable domain, with the rest obtained from reference TRBV19 and TRBJ1-5, is as follows: DGGITQSPKYLFRKEGQNVTLSCEQNLNHDAMYWYRQDPGQGLRLIYYSQIVNDFQKGDIAEGYSVSREKKESFPLTVTSAQKNPTAFYLCASSIAGGRDNQPQHFGDGTRLSIL.

The chain uses TRBV10-3 and TRBJ2-3; TRBD2 might be the D (6 bases). The CDR3 is made up of 15 amino acids. Germline V CDR1 and CDR2: ENHRY, SYGVKD. Between the trimmed V and J ends, which lost 11 bases and 0 bases, there was a span of 18 bases. For the CDR3, the DNA is TGTGCCTCTGCAAGCGGGCACGCTAGCACAGATACGCAGTATTTT. It yields the protein CASASGHASTDTQYF.

In regard to this clone: The sample has other DNA sequences that encode this CDR3 too. This chain joins TRBV27 and TRBJ1-3, with TRBD1 as a possible D gene (5 bases). Trimming cost V 8 bases and J 0 bases, with 14 bases left between them. This CDR3 has 15 amino acids. Germline V gene lookup returns CDR1 MNHEY and CDR2 SMNVEV (reference sequence). The DNA of the CDR3 is TGTGCCAGCTCCCTGAAGGGGTTCTCTGGAAACACCATATATTTT. It codes for CASSLKGFSGNTIYF.

This sequence joins TRBV27 and TRBJ1-1; TRBD1 agrees at 7 bases. The J segment lost 7 bases and the V segment lost 5 bases, leaving 4 bases of the junction unmatched. CDR1 MNHEY and CDR2 SMNVEV come from the germline V gene (reference sequence). This CDR3 is 12 amino acids long. CDR3 region: CASSPGGVEAFF. The CDR3 DNA reads as TGTGCCAGCAGTCCAGGGGGTGTTGAAGCTTTCTTT.

V is TRBV11-2 and J is TRBJ2-1, with D possibly matching TRBD1 (6 bases). The CDR3 has 16 amino acids. Germline-derived CDR1 and CDR2 are SGHAT and FQNNGV. V lost 6 bases and J 9 bases, leaving 24 bases between the germline ends. CDR3 in DNA: TGTGCCAGCAGGAACCTCAGGGGCGCTAGCTCGATTGAGCAGTTCTTC. It is translated as CASRNLRGASSIEQFF.

The chain is built from TRBV7-9 and TRBJ1-2, with 9 bases aligning to TRBD1. Looked up from germline, CDR1 is SEHNR and CDR2 is FQNEAQ (reference sequence). V was clipped by 6 bases and J by 0 bases; unmatched bases: 14. The CDR3 is made up of 18 amino acids. The CDR3 DNA reads as TGTGCCAGCAGTTCTAGAGGACACAGGGGGCCAGCTAACTATGGCTACACCTTC. Residues: CASSSRGHRGPANYGYTF.

The rearrangement joins TRBV5-6 to TRBJ1-2; no definite D call. The CDR3 loop spans 13 amino acids. The ends were cut back, 5 bases at V and 4 bases at J, with 12 bases in the middle. Germline V CDR1 and CDR2: SGHDT, YYEEEE. CDR3 loop: CASRAAGVYGYTF. DNA of the CDR3: TGTGCCAGCAGGGCGGCCGGAGTCTATGGCTACACCTTC.

This sequence joins TRBV5-1 and TRBJ2-7, with 11 bases aligning to TRBD2. In germline, CDR1 is SGHRS, CDR2 YFSETQ. The CDR3 is 15 amino acids. V gave up 4 bases and J gave up 2 bases; unmatched junction bases: 5. The CDR3 DNA is TGCGCCAGCAGCCGCCCTAGCGGGGGGCCCTACGAGCAGTACTTC. Translating gives CASSRPSGGPYEQYF.